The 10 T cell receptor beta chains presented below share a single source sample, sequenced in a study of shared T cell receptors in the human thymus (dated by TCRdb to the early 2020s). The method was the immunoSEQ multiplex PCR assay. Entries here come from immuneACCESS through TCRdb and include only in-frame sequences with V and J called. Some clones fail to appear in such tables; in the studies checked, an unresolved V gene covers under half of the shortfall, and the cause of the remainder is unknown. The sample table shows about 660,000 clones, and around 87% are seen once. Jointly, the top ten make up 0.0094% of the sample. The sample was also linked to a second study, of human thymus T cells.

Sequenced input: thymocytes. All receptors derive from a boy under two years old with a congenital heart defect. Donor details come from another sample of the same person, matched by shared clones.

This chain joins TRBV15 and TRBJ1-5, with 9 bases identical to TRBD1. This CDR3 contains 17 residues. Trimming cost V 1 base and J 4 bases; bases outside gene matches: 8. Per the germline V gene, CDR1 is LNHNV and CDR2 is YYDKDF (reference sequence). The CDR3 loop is CATSRVPRDRENQPQHF. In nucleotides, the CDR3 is TGTGCCACCAGCAGAGTCCCCCGGGACAGGGAAAATCAGCCCCAGCATTTT.

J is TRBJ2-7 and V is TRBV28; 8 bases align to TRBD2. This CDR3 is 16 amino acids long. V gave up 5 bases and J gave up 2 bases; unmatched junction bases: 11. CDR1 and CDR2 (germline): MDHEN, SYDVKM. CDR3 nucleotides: TGTGCCAGCAGTACAGGGTACCGGGAGGGAGCCTACGAGCAGTACTTC. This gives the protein CASSTGYREGAYEQYF.

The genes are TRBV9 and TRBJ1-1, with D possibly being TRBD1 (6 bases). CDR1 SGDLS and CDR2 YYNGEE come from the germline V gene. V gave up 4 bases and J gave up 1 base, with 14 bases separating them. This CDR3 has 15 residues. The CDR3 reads CASSTSQGKNTEAFF. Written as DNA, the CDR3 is TGTGCCAGCAGCACGAGTCAGGGGAAGAACACTGAAGCTTTCTTT.

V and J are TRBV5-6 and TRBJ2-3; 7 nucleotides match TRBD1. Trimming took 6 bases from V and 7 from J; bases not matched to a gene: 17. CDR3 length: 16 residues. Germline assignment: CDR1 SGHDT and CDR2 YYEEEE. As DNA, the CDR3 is TGTGCCAGCATGGGGGTCGGGGCAGGGGGATCTAATACGCAGTATTTT. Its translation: CASMGVGAGGSNTQYF.

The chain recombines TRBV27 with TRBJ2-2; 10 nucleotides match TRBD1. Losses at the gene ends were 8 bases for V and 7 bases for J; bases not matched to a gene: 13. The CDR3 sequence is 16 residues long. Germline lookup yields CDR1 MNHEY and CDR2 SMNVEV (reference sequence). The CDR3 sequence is CASAYGTGASDGELFF. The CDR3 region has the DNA TGTGCCAGCGCTTATGGGACAGGGGCTTCTGACGGGGAGCTGTTTTTT.

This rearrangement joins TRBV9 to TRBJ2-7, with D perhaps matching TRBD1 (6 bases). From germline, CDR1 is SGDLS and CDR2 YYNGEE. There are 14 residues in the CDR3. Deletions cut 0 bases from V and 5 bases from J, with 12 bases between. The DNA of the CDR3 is TGTGCCAGCAGCGTAGGTTCAGGGGTCAACGAGCAGTACTTC. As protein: CASSVGSGVNEQYF.

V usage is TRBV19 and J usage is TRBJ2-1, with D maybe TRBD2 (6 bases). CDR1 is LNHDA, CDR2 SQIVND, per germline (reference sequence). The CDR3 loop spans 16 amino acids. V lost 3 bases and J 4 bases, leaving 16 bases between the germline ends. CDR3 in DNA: TGTGCCAGTAGTATTGGGAACGGGAGCAGGTACAATGAGCAGTTCTTC. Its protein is CASSIGNGSRYNEQFF.

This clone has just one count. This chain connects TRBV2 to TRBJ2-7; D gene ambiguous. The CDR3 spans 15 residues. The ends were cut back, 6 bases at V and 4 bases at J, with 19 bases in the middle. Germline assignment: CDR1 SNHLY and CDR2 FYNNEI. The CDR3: CASSPVNYSLYEQYF. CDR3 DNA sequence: TGTGCCAGCAGCCCCGTTAATTACAGCCTATACGAGCAGTACTTC.

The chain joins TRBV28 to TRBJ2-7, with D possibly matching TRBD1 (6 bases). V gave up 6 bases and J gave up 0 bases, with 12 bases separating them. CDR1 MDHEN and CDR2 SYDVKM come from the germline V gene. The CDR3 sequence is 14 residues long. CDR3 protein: CASRHGQSSYEQYF. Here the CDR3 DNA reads TGTGCCAGCAGGCACGGACAGTCCTCCTACGAGCAGTACTTC.

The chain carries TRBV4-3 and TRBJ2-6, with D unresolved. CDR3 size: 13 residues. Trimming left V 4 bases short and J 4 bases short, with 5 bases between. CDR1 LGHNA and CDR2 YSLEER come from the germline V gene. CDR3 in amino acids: CASSLVGANVLTF. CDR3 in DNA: TGCGCCAGCAGCCTCGTAGGGGCCAACGTCCTGACTTTC.